This record concerns one T cell receptor beta chain sequence. Clones were read by immunoSEQ multiplex PCR, and TCRdb kept only the in-frame ones, dropping some. Among approximately 87,000 clones, about 82% were seen once, and the ten largest hold about 14%. These data belong to a study of blood T cell repertoires in COVID-19. About the research overall: In each case, the material was cDNA or gDNA derived from T cells, B-cell-depleted T cells, or PBMCs.

V dropped 5 bases and J dropped 4; count of bases not matched to a gene: 11. The CDR3 contains 17 residues. Germline lookup yields CDR1 SQVTM and CDR2 ANQGSEA. The origin of this receptor is a woman older than 75 with acute or convalescent COVID-19. The chain recombines TRBV29-1 with TRBJ2-3, with 14 nucleotides matching TRBD2. The sample was peripheral blood. In DNA form, the CDR3 reads TGCAGCGTTAGGGGACTAGCGGGGGCGGGGAGGGCAGATACGCAGTATTTT. Its translation is CSVRGLAGAGRADTQYF.